This T cell receptor (beta chain) appears in the sequencing data of a study of CD8+ T cells in alopecia areata. Specified treatment: oral pan-JAK inhibitor, 5-10 mg twice daily. Notes on the study in general: On tofacitinib, scalp and blood still held many of the expanded lesional clones.

Comments on this clone: Its antigen is currently unknown.

Extracted from the samples, RNA was reverse transcribed into cDNA to serve as the sequencing template. Libraries were prepared by immunoSEQ multiplex PCR; TCRdb keeps only in-frame clonotypes and omits some of them. Of 80,000 to 95,000 clones in the sample, 44% are singletons; the top ten hold 15% to 20%. The origin of this receptor is a human donor with alopecia areata. The source was CD8+ T cells sorted from blood, collected at week 24, from a patient treated with tofacitinib.

The CDR3 sequence is CSVEDLRDNSYEQYF. In nucleotides, the CDR3 is TGCAGCGTTGAGGACCTTCGGGACAACTCCTACGAGCAGTACTTC. The chain is built from TRBV29-1 and TRBJ2-7; D is perhaps TRBD1 (6 bases). This CDR3 has 15 amino acids. Looked up from germline, CDR1 is SQVTM and CDR2 is ANQGSEA. V was shortened by 3 bases and J by 0 bases, with 15 bases between the two germline ends.